This T cell receptor beta chain is from a study of blood T cell repertoires in COVID-19. Profiling relied on immunoSEQ multiplex PCR, and the TCRdb table lists in-frame clones only, not all of them. Among under 250,000 clones listed, around 82% were seen once. This CDR3 contains 13 residues. Trimming pared 3 bases from V and 2 bases from J, leaving 10 bases between. Germline V gene sequence: CDR1 GTSNPN, CDR2 SVGIG (reference sequence). This clone was recorded only once. The sequence came from a woman in her seventies with acute or convalescent COVID-19. Sequencing input: peripheral blood. This sequence joins TRBV30 and TRBJ2-5, with TRBD1 as a possible D gene (5 bases). CDR3 nucleotides: TGTGCCTGGAGCCAGGGAAAACAAGAGACCCAGTACTTC. Translation gives CAWSQGKQETQYF.